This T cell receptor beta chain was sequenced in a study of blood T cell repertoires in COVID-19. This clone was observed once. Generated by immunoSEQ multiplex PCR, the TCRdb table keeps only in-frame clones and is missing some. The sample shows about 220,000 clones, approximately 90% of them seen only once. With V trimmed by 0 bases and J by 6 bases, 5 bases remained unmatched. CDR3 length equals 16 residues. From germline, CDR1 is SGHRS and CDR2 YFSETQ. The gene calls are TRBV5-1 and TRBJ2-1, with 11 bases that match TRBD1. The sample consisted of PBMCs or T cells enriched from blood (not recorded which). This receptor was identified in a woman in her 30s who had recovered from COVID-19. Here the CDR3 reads CASSLAGTGGLNEQFF. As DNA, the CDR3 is TGCGCCAGCAGCTTGGCCGGGACAGGGGGTCTCAATGAGCAGTTCTTC. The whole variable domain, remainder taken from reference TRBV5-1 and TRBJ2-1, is KAGVTQTPRYLIKTRGQQVTLSCSPISGHRSVSWYQQTPGQGLQFLFEYFSETQRNKGNFPGRFSGRQFSNSRSEMNVSTLELGDSALYLCASSLAGTGGLNEQFFGPGTRLTVL.